The clone carrying this T cell receptor (beta chain) came up once. Its target is unknown. The sample comes from a study of cytomegalovirus exposure and HLA in healthy donors. Broader study findings: Despite most TCR sequences being rare, some public TCRs occurred in many donors. Investigators reported approximately 150 TCR beta chains as tied to cytomegalovirus.

V was clipped by 4 bases and J by 6 bases, with 22 bases between them. CDR3 length: 17 amino acids. Germline V lookup: CDR1 MNHNS, CDR2 SASEGT. Here immunoSEQ multiplex PCR was the method, and the copy in TCRdb shows in-frame clones only, minus some. The sample holds around 250,000 clones; less than 95% are singletons and the top ten take 3% to 3.5%. This clonotype was sampled from a woman in her twenties or thirties in good health and CMV-seronegative. The V gene is TRBV6-1, the J gene TRBJ1-5, with a weak D call TRBD1 (5 bases). The specimen was PBMCs. The CDR3 DNA reads as TGTGCCAGCAGTGCCTCGGTGCAGGGAGGATTAGGTCAGCCCCAGCATTTT. It yields the protein CASSASVQGGLGQPQHF.